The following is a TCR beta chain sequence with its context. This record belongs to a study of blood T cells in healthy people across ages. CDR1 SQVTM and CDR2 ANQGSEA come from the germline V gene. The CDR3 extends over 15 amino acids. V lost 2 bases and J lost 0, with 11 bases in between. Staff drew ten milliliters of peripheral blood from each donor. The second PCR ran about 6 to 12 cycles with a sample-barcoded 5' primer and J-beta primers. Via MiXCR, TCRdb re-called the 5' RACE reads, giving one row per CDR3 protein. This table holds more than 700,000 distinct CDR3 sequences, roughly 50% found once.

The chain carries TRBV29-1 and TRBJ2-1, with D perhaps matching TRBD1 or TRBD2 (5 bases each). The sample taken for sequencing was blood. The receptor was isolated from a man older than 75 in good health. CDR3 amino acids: CSVENWGSSYNEQFF. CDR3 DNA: TGCAGCGTTGAAAACTGGGGGAGCTCCTACAATGAGCAGTTCTTC.